This record looks at one T cell receptor beta chain sequence and its context. Its cognate antigen is unknown. The data derive from a study of cytomegalovirus exposure and HLA in healthy donors. Overall study results and limits: In a later analysis, a missense DCLRE1C variant was linked to TCR beta V- and J-gene trimming. An analysis was carried out at a later point. It showed that HLA-associated TCR beta chains were more clonally expanded than equally common non-associated chains.

Amplification used 60 Vbeta primers and 13 Jbeta primers. Here immunoSEQ multiplex PCR was the method, and the copy in TCRdb shows in-frame clones only, minus some. This sample's table has 45,000 to 60,000 clones. The length of the CDR3 is 13 residues. V was shortened by 4 bases and J by 2 bases, with 8 bases between the two germline ends. Germline V CDR1 and CDR2: MNHNS, SASEGT. The sequence derives from a woman aged 40 to 49 in good health and CMV-seronegative. This chain uses TRBV6-1 with TRBJ1-2; D possibly corresponds to TRBD1 (6 bases). The sequenced material came from PBMCs. As DNA, the CDR3 is TGTGCCAGCAGTGCTGACAGGAACTATGGCTACACCTTC. Protein sequence: CASSADRNYGYTF.